The 9 T cell receptor beta chains reported below all come from one sample, sequenced in a study of monozygotic twins with inflammatory bowel disease. One entry per CDR3 protein, without DNA, is what TCRdb gives after re-calling the 5' RACE reads. The table counts 150,000 or so distinct CDR3 sequences; 1% to 1.5% lies in the top ten. Sequencing was carried out using blood. The receptors come from a human donor with ulcerative colitis or Crohn's disease, or a healthy co-twin of an affected twin (not recorded which).

The chain joins TRBV25-1 to TRBJ2-1; TCRdb outputs TRBD2, but without DNA this stays unchecked. This CDR3 has 17 residues. In germline, CDR1 is MGHDK, CDR2 SYGVNS. The CDR3 reads CASSENLGGSRDNEQFF.

The chain joins TRBV6-2 or TRBV6-3 to TRBJ2-7; checking the TCRdb D call of TRBD1 is not possible without DNA. CDR1 is MNHEY, CDR2 SVGEGT, per germline. This CDR3 spans 17 amino acids. CDR3 residues: CASSHTSPGRDRYEQYF.

This rearrangement joins TRBV30 to TRBJ1-5; TCRdb's assignment of TRBD1 cannot be checked, as there is no DNA. Germline V CDR1 and CDR2: GTSNPN, SVGIG (reference sequence). The CDR3 has 14 amino acids. CDR3 region: CAWSARGGNQPQHF.

The gene calls are TRBV20-1 and TRBJ2-5; TCRdb picks TRBD1, but there is no DNA to check that call. CDR1 and CDR2 (germline): DFQATT, SNEGSKA (reference sequence). The CDR3 has 15 residues. Here the CDR3 reads CSARPTGLGGETQYF.

J is TRBJ2-1 and V is TRBV6-1; the TCRdb D gene call, TRBD2, has no DNA to confirm it. The length of the CDR3 is 17 residues. Germline V CDR1 and CDR2: MNHNS, SASEGT. CDR3 region: CASSEPRFAGDDNEQFF.

The rearrangement joins TRBV10-3 to TRBJ1-5; TCRdb returns TRBD1, unconfirmable since there is no DNA. The CDR3 has 14 residues. Looked up from germline, CDR1 is ENHRY and CDR2 is SYGVKD. CDR3: CAIGLRDADQPQHF.

V is TRBV20-1 and J is TRBJ2-7; TCRdb proposes TRBD2, but this gene call is untestable without DNA. Looked up from germline, CDR1 is DFQATT and CDR2 is SNEGSKA (reference sequence). This CDR3 is 16 amino acids long. The chain's CDR3 is CSARDPASGSLYEQYF.

The chain is built from TRBV20-1 and TRBJ2-7; TCRdb gives TRBD2 as the D gene, but with no DNA this cannot be confirmed. Germline-derived CDR1 and CDR2 are DFQATT and SNEGSKA (reference sequence). This CDR3 has 14 amino acids. CDR3 in amino acids: CSARRGEGAHEQYF.

V gene TRBV27 combines with J gene TRBJ1-3. The CDR3 totals 15 residues. Germline V gene lookup returns CDR1 MNHEY and CDR2 SMNVEV (reference sequence). Here the CDR3 reads CASSEDRFSGNTIYF.